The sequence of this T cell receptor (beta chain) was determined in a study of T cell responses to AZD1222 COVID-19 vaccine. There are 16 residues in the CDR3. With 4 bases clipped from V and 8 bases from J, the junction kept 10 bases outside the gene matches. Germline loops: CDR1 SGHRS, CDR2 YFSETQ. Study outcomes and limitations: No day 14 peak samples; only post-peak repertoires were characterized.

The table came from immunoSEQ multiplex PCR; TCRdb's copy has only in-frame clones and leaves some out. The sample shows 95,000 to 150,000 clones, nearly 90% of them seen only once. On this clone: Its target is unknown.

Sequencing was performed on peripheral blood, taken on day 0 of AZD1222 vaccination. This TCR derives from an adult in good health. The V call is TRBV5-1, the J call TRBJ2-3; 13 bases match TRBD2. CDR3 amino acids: CASSPQTSGGIGTQYF. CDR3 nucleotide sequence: TGCGCCAGCAGCCCACAGACTAGCGGGGGGATAGGTACGCAGTATTTT.